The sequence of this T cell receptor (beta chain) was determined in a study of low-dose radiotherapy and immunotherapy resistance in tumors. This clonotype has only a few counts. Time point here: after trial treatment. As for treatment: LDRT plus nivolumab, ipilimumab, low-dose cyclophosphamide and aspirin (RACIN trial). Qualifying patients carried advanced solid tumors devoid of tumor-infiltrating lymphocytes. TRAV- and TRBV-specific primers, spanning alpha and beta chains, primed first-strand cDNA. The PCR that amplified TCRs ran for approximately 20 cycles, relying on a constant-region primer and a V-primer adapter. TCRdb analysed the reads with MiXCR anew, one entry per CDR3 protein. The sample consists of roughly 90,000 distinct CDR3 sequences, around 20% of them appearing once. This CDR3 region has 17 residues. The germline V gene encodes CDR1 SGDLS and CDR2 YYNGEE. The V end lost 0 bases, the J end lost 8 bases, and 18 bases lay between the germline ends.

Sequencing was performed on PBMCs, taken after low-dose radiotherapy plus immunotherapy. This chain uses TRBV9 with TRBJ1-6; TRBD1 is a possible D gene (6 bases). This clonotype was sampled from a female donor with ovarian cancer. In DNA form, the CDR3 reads TGTGCCAGCAGCGTAGCTTTGGGGGCCCGCCTGGATTCACCCCTCCACTTT. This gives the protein CASSVALGARLDSPLHF.